These T cell receptor beta chains were read from a single sample in a study of blood T cell repertoires in COVID-19. TCRdb's copy holds only in-frame clones and misses some; the assay was immunoSEQ multiplex PCR. Of about 130,000 clones listed, around 87% were seen once; the top ten hold less than 4.5%. Sample: peripheral blood. The receptor set was obtained from a woman between 55 and 75 years old with acute or convalescent COVID-19. The CDR3 runs from the conserved cysteine through the conserved F or W. The D gene is left open where the match is weak. The listing skips clone size in some rows; elsewhere it reads once, few, many or a size class.

d_gene,v_gene,j_gene,abundance,CDR3aa,CDR3nt
TRBD2,TRBV9,TRBJ2-1,.,CASSLGLAVRYNEQFF,TGTGCCAGCAGCCTGGGACTAGCGGTCCGGTACAATGAGCAGTTCTTC
TRBD1,TRBV19,TRBJ2-3,.,CASSSRQGLDTQYF,TGTGCCAGTAGCTCCAGACAGGGGTTGGATACGCAGTATTTT
TRBD1,TRBV5-1,TRBJ2-1,.,CASSNLGTGVENEQFF,TGCGCCAGCAGCAATCTCGGGACAGGGGTGGAAAATGAGCAGTTCTTC
.,TRBV6-6,TRBJ1-1,.,CASSYSPRMNTEAFF,TGTGCCAGCAGTTACAGCCCCCGCATGAACACTGAAGCTTTCTTT
TRBD2,TRBV24-1,TRBJ2-2,.,CATSDLSPRGAGELFF,TGTGCCACCAGTGATTTGTCCCCCCGGGGGGCCGGGGAGCTGTTTTTT
.,TRBV5-4,TRBJ1-2,.,CASSLVGTLGANYGYTF,TGTGCCAGCAGCTTAGTCGGAACTTTAGGGGCTAACTATGGCTACACCTTC
.,TRBV7-6,TRBJ1-2,once,CASSRRAGAQEGYTF,TGTGCCAGCAGCCGCCGGGCAGGGGCCCAGGAAGGCTACACCTTC
TRBD2,TRBV2,TRBJ2-7,.,CASRLAGVYEQYF,TGTGCCAGCAGGCTAGCGGGAGTCTACGAGCAGTACTTC
TRBD2,TRBV5-4,TRBJ2-1,.,CASSTAGGAYNEQFF,TGTGCCAGCAGCACCGCGGGGGGGGCTTACAATGAGCAGTTCTTC
.,TRBV27,TRBJ1-1,once,CASQIDPLLGTEAFF,TGTGCCAGTCAAATCGACCCCCTCCTCGGGACTGAAGCTTTCTTT
.,TRBV6-5,TRBJ1-3,.,CASSYSRTKSGNTIYF,TGTGCCAGCAGTTACTCCCGGACAAAATCTGGAAACACCATATATTTT
TRBD2,TRBV3-1/TRBV3-2,TRBJ2-5,once,CASSPTLAVQETQYF,TGTGCCAGCAGCCCTACCCTAGCGGTCCAAGAGACCCAGTACTTC
TRBD2,TRBV3-1/TRBV3-2,TRBJ2-1,.,CASSQLAGGYNEQFF,TGTGCCAGCAGCCAGCTAGCGGGAGGCTACAATGAGCAGTTCTTC
TRBD1,TRBV19,TRBJ1-2,.,CATGQGNYGYTF,TGTGCCACGGGACAGGGGAACTATGGCTACACCTTC
.,TRBV5-4,TRBJ1-4,.,CASSNGGPEKLFF,TGTGCCAGCAGCAACGGGGGTCCGGAAAAACTGTTTTTT